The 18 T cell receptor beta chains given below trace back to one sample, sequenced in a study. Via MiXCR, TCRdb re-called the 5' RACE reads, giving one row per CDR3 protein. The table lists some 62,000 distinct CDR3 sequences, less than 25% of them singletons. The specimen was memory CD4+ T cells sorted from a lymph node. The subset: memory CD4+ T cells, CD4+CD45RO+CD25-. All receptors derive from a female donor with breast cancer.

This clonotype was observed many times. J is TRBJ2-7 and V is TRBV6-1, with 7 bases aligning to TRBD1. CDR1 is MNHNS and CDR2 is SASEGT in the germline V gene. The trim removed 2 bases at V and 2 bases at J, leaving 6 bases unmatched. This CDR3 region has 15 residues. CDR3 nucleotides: TGTGCCAGCAGTGAATTCTACACAGGGGCCTACGAGCAGTACTTC. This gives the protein CASSEFYTGAYEQYF.

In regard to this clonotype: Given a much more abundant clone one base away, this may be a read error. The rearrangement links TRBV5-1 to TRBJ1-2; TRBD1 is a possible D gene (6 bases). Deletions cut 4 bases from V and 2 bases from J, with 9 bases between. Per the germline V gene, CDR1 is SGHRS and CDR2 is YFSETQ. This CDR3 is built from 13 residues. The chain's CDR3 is CASSVDRNYGYTF. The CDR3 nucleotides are TGCGCCAGCAGCGTGGACAGAAACTATGGCTACACCTTC. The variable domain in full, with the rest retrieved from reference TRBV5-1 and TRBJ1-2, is KAGVTQTPRYLIKTRGQQVTLSCSPISGHRSVSWYQQTPGQGLQFLFEYFSETQRNKGNFPGRFSGRQFSNSRSEMNVSTLELGDSALYLCASSVDRNYGYTFGSGTRLTVV.

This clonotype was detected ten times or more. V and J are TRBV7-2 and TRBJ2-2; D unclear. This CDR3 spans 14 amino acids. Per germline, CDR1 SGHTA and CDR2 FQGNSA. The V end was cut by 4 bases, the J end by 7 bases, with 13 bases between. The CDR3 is CASSSGPLVGELFF. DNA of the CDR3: TGTGCCAGCAGCTCAGGACCTCTGGTCGGGGAGCTGTTTTTT.

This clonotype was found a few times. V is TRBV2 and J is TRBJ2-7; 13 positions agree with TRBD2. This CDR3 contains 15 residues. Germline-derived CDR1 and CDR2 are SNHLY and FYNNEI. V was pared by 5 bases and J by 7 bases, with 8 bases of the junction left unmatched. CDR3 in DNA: TGTGCCAGCAGTCCACAACTAGCGGGAGGGCAAGAGCAGTACTTC. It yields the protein CASSPQLAGGQEQYF. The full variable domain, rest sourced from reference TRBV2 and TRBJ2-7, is EPEVTQTPSHQVTQMGQEVILRCVPISNHLYFYWYRQILGQKVEFLVSFYNNEISEKSEIFDDQFSVERPDGSNFTLKIRSTKLEDSAMYFCASSPQLAGGQEQYFGPGTRLTVT.

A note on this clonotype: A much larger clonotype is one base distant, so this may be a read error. The CDR3 protein is CSAKLGAGSYERYF. DNA for the CDR3: TGCAGTGCAAAGCTTGGGGCAGGTTCCTACGAGCGGTACTTC. This rearrangement joins TRBV20-1 to TRBJ2-7, with D perhaps matching TRBD1 (5 bases). Germline V lookup: CDR1 DFQATT, CDR2 SNEGSKA (reference sequence). The length of the CDR3 is 14 residues.

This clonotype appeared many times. CDR3 loop: CASSVSGTGSPLHF. The CDR3 coding sequence is TGCGCCAGCAGCGTGTCCGGGACAGGTTCACCCCTCCACTTT. The chain is built from TRBV5-1 and TRBJ1-6; 8 bases line up with TRBD1. Germline trimming cut 4 bases from V and 9 bases from J; bases unmatched to any gene: 6. CDR3 size: 14 residues. Germline loops: CDR1 SGHRS, CDR2 YFSETQ.

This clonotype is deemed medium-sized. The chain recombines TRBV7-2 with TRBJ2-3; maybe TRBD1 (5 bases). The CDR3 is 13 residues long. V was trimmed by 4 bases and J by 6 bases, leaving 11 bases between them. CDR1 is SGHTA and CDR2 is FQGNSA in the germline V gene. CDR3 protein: CASSSQGPDTQYF. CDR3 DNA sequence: TGTGCCAGCAGCTCTCAGGGCCCTGATACGCAGTATTTT.

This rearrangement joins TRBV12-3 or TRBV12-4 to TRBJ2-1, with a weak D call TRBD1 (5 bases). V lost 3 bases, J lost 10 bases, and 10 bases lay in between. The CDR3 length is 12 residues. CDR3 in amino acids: CASSFVGAEQFF. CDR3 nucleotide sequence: TGTGCCAGCAGTTTTGTTGGGGCGGAGCAGTTCTTC.

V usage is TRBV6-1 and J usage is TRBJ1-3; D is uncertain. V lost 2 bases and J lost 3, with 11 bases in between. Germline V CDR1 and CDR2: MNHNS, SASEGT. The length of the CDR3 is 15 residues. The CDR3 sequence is CASSESALYGNTIYF. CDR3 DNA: TGTGCCAGCAGTGAATCCGCGTTATATGGAAACACCATATATTTT.

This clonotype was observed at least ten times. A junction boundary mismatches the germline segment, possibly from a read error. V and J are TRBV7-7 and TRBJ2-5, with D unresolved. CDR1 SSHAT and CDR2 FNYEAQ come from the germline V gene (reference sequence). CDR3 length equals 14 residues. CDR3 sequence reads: CASSLSGHQETQYF. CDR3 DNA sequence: TGTGCTAGCAGCCTATCTGGTCACCAAGAGACCCAGTACTTC. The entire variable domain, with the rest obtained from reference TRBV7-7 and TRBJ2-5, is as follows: GAGVSQSPRYKVTKRGQDVTLRCDPISSHATLYWYQQALGQGPEFLTYFNYEAQPDKSGLPSDRFSAERPEGSISTLTIQRTEQRDSAMYRCASSLSGHQETQYFGPGTRLLVL.

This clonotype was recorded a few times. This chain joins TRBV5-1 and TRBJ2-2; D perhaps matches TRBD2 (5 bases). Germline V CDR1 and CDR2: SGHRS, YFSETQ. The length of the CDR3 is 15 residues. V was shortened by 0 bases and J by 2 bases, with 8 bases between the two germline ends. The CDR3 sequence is CASSLGGGNTGELFF. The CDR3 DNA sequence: TGCGCCAGCAGCTTGGGCGGAGGAAACACCGGGGAGCTGTTTTTT.

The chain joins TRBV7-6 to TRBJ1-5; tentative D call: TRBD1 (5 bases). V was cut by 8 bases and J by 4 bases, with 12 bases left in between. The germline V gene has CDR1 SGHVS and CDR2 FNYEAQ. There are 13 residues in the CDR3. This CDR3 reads CASGSDRNQPQHF. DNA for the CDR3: TGTGCCAGCGGGAGTGACAGAAATCAGCCCCAGCATTTT.

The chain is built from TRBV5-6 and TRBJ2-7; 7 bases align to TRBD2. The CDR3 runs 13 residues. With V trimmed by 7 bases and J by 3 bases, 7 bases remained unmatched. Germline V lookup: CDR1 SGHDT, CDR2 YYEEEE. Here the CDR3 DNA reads TGTGCCAGCGAAAAGCGGGACCTCTACGAGCAGTACTTC. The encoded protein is CASEKRDLYEQYF.

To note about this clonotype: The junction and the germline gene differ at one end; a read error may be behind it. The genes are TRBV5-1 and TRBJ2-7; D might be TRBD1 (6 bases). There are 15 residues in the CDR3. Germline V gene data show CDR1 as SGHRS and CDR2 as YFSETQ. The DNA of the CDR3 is TGCGCCAGCAGCTTGACCGGGACAAGATCCTACGAGCAGGACTTC. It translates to CASSLTGTRSYEQDF.

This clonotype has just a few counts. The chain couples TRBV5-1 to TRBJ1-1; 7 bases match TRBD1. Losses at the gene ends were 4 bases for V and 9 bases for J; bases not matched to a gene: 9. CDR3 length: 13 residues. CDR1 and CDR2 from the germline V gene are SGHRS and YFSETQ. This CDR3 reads CASSISRDSQAFF. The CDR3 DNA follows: TGCGCCAGCAGCATCTCCCGGGACAGCCAAGCTTTCTTT.

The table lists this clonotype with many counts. The CDR3 nucleotides are TGTGCCAGTAGTATAGTACAGGGGGGCAATCAGCCCCAGCATTTT. Amino acid sequence: CASSIVQGGNQPQHF. V is TRBV19 and J is TRBJ1-5; 8 bases line up with TRBD1. Germline trimming cut 1 base from V and 2 bases from J; bases unmatched to any gene: 1. The CDR3 sequence is 15 residues long. Germline V gives CDR1 LNHDA, CDR2 SQIVND (reference sequence). The variable domain in full, with the rest retrieved from reference TRBV19 and TRBJ1-5, is DGGITQSPKYLFRKEGQNVTLSCEQNLNHDAMYWYRQDPGQGLRLIYYSQIVNDFQKGDIAEGYSVSREKKESFPLTVTSAQKNPTAFYLCASSIVQGGNQPQHFGDGTRLSIL.

CDR3 in amino acids: CASKPGQGYSNQPQHF. CDR3 coding DNA: TGTGCCAGCAAGCCCGGACAGGGTTATAGCAATCAGCCCCAGCATTTT. The chain combines TRBV2 with TRBJ1-5; 8 positions match TRBD1. CDR1 and CDR2 (germline): SNHLY, FYNNEI. The CDR3 is 16 amino acids. V lost 7 bases, J lost 0 bases, and 8 bases stayed unmatched.

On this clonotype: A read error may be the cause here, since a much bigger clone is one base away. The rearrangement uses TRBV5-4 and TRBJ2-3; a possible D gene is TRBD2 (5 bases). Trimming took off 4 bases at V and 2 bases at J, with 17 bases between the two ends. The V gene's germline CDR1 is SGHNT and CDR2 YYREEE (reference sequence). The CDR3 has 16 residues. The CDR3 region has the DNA TGTGCCAGCAGCGTGGCAGGCCTAGCCCTCACAGATACGCAGTATTTT. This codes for CASSVAGLALTDTQYF.